The T cell receptor beta chain described here comes from a study of cytomegalovirus exposure and HLA in healthy donors. Points on this clone: Its antigen is unidentified.

Trimming took 0 bases from V and 1 from J, leaving 13 bases between them. The germline gives CDR1 MGHRA, CDR2 YSYEKL. The CDR3 length is 16 residues. This PCR relied on a set of 60 Vbeta primers and 13 Jbeta primers. The assay was immunoSEQ multiplex PCR, and TCRdb's table has in-frame clones only and misses some. The sample is made up of around 60,000 clones, and the top ten hold about 4% of it. Findings and caveats of the study: Many donors carried some public TCRs, although rarity characterized most TCR sequences. Several V segments, TRBV6-2 and TRBV6-3 among them, could not be told apart and were dropped. Later work showed greater clonal expansion in HLA-associated TCR beta chains than in equally common others. Versus the roughly 700-donor mean, an Asian-associated ancestry cluster reportedly showed fewer N-insertions in a later analysis.

This sequence originates from a young woman in good health and CMV-seronegative. The gene calls are TRBV4-1 and TRBJ2-7; possible D gene TRBD2, 7 bases. Material: PBMCs. The CDR3 loop is CASSQEPGRGSYEQYF. The CDR3 DNA follows: TGCGCCAGCAGCCAAGAGCCGGGGAGGGGGTCCTACGAGCAGTACTTC.